The clone carrying this T cell receptor (beta chain) has a single count. This table comes from immunoSEQ multiplex PCR, and its TCRdb copy is limited to in-frame clones, with some not included. The profile covers 150,000 to 200,000 clones, with 84% appearing a single time and approximately 10% taken by the ten largest. The sample originates from a study of cytomegalovirus exposure and HLA in healthy donors. CDR3 length equals 16 residues. Per the germline V gene, CDR1 is MDHEN and CDR2 is SYDVKM. Trimming took off 5 bases at V and 1 base at J, with 15 bases between the two ends. The source of this sequence is a man aged 30-40 years in good health and CMV-seropositive. The material sequenced was PBMCs. This chain joins TRBV28 and TRBJ2-4; D not certain. In DNA, the CDR3 is TGTGCCAGCAGTCAGCTAGGCGGTCTGGCCAAAAACATTCAGTACTTC. It translates to CASSQLGGLAKNIQYF.